These 5 T cell receptor beta chains originate from one sample sequenced in a study of CD8 T cells in Susac syndrome. Random hexamers were used to reverse transcribe about 0.5 to 1 ug of RNA. Using its own MiXCR run on the immunoSEQ multiplex PCR reads, TCRdb lists one record per CDR3 protein. The sample has about 200,000 distinct CDR3 sequences; 95% are singletons. The material sequenced was CD4+ T cells from PBMCs. The receptor source for this set is a human donor with multiple sclerosis.

This rearrangement joins TRBV28 to TRBJ2-3, with 8 bases matching TRBD1. J lost 1 base, V lost 10 bases, and 10 bases had no gene match. This CDR3 is built from 15 residues. Germline-derived CDR1 and CDR2 are MDHEN and SYDVKM. CDR3 sequence reads: CATRPQGAGTDTQYF. The CDR3 DNA reads as TGTGCCACCCGACCGCAGGGGGCGGGCACAGATACGCAGTATTTT.

This rearrangement joins TRBV18 to TRBJ2-7; D remains unclear. CDR3 length equals 12 residues. Germline V gene lookup returns CDR1 KGHSH and CDR2 LQKENI. Trimming left V 3 bases short and J 4 bases short, with 7 bases between. The CDR3 is CASSPGGYEQYV. The DNA for the CDR3 is TGTGCCAGCTCACCCGGCGGATACGAGCAGTACGTC.

This clonotype has just one count. The gene calls are TRBV25-1 and TRBJ2-7, with a tentative D call TRBD1 (5 bases). The CDR3 covers 10 residues. Germline CDR1 MGHDK, CDR2 SYGVNS. Trimming pared 10 bases from V and 5 bases from J, leaving 9 bases between. CDR3 region: CAICRDEQYF. The CDR3 coding sequence is TGTGCCATATGCAGGGACGAGCAGTACTTC.

The V call is TRBV12-3 or TRBV12-4, the J call TRBJ2-1, with D tentatively TRBD1 (5 bases). Trimming shortened V by 2 bases and J by 6 bases, and 14 bases separated the two germline ends. This CDR3 contains 15 residues. This chain's CDR3 is CASSLRQGKSNEQFF. The CDR3 DNA is TGTGCCAGCAGTTTACGGCAGGGAAAAAGCAATGAGCAGTTCTTC.

This clonotype was found once. This chain uses TRBV27 with TRBJ1-2; 8 bases agree with TRBD1. There are 15 residues in the CDR3. V shed 0 bases and J 7 bases; nucleotides not matched to a gene: 7. Germline V gives CDR1 MNHEY, CDR2 SMNVEV (reference sequence). The CDR3 bases are TGTGCCAGCAGTTTATCGGGCCAGGGGGCTGGTGGCTACACCTTC. Translation gives CASSLSGQGAGGYTF.